A single T cell receptor beta chain is shown here with its context. The data originate from a study of blood T cells in healthy people across ages. With a J-beta primer mix and a sample-barcoded 5' primer, a second PCR ran about 6 to 11 cycles. MiXCR, run by TCRdb on the 5' RACE reads, gives a single entry per CDR3 protein. Here the sample spans under 800,000 distinct CDR3 sequences, roughly 43% being singletons. V lost 0 bases and J 6 bases, leaving 6 bases between the germline ends. The CDR3 length is 12 residues. Germline V lookup: CDR1 SGHAT, CDR2 FQNNGV. The sample was blood. The TCR originated in a woman in her sixties in good health. The V and J genes are TRBV11-2 and TRBJ2-7; D remains ambiguous. For the CDR3, the DNA is TGTGCCAGCAGCTTAGATGAGCCCGAGCAGTACTTC. Translating gives CASSLDEPEQYF.